Presented here are 4 T cell receptor beta chains from one specimen sequenced in a study of metastatic and nonmetastatic thyroid tumors. Prior to thyroid surgery, none of the patients had received any treatment. TCRdb re-called the PCR reads with MiXCR. Altogether roughly 22,000 clones are present, more than 30% being singletons, with the ten largest covering 22%. Sequenced material: blood. These receptors were obtained from a male donor with papillary thyroid cancer or a benign thyroid nodule (not recorded which). Some clones in this sample may be carry-over from other donors' samples.

This chain uses TRBV20-1 with TRBJ2-3, with 13 positions matching TRBD2. The V gene end was trimmed by 6 bases and the J gene end by 6 bases; junction bases not matched to a gene: 15. Looked up from germline, CDR1 is DFQATT and CDR2 is SNEGSKA (reference sequence). The CDR3 extends over 17 amino acids. The CDR3 region has the DNA TGCAGTGCCGACAAAGGGACTAGCGGGGAAGGGTCGGATACGCAGTATTTT. This encodes CSADKGTSGEGSDTQYF.

The chain links TRBV7-9 to TRBJ2-5; the D is unclear. Germline V gene lookup returns CDR1 SEHNR and CDR2 FQNEAQ (reference sequence). Trimming shortened V by 1 base and J by 0 bases, and 6 bases separated the two germline ends. The CDR3 length is 14 residues. CDR3 bases: TGTGCCAGCAGCTTAGAAGGCAACCAAGAGACCCAGTACTTC. Translated: CASSLEGNQETQYF.

The chain links TRBV11-2 to TRBJ1-1; D is unclear. The ends were cut back, 5 bases at V and 5 bases at J, with 12 bases in the middle. Germline loops: CDR1 SGHAT, CDR2 FQNNGV. CDR3 length: 13 residues. CDR3 DNA: TGTGCCAGCAGCAGAGCCCCCAGAACTGAAGCTTTCTTT. It yields the protein CASSRAPRTEAFF.

This clone counts as medium-sized. The chain recombines TRBV4-1 with TRBJ2-7, with D hard to call. Germline V gene data show CDR1 as MGHRA and CDR2 as YSYEKL. CDR3 length: 12 residues. V was clipped by 5 bases and J by 3 bases, with 8 bases between them. The chain's CDR3 is CASSGSSYEQYF. CDR3 sequence (DNA): TGCGCCAGCAGCGGGTCTAGCTACGAGCAGTACTTC.